This TCR beta chain was identified during a study of response to subunit inactivated influenza vaccine (dated by TCRdb to the late 2010s). About the study as a whole: Deep quantitative T cell receptor repertoire profiling was used in the study to track responses to a trivalent subunit inactivated influenza vaccine. Study-wide findings and limitations: The authors proposed that each seasonal influenza vaccination may bring in only a limited number of new T cells.

This clonotype showed up many times. Which antigen it targets is not known. There are no base qualities to consult, and no much larger clone falls within one base. Between the V and J ends, shortened by 6 bases and 5 bases respectively, the junction contains 10 bases. Measured from the cysteine to the phenylalanine, the CDR3 is 12 residues long. Only CDR3 DNA is held: 36 bases, read in frame from base 1. For CDR1 and CDR2, the germline V gene (reference sequence) lists SEHNR and FQNEAQ. Preparation of the library involved RT-PCR. Sequenced on an Illumina HiSeq 2500. TCRdb applied fastp at Q25 and MiXCR to the public reads, then kept only in-frame beta chains. Under each unique CDR3 protein, matching rows form one entry showing the most common genes and DNA. The sample has 500,000 to 650,000 distinct CDR3 sequences on record, approximately 7.1% of them singletons. Jointly, the top ten make up 10% to 15% of the sample.

Rearrangement joined TRBV7-9 to TRBJ2-5, with no D gene named confidently. The clonotype originates from a man aged 45 to 70 who received an inactivated influenza vaccine. Donor details come from another sample of the same person, matched by shared clones. Source: PBMCs from blood, taken less than 25 months after vaccination. The CDR3 region: CASRSTWETQYF. The DNA sequence is given as TGTGCCAGCAGGTCGACGTGGGAGACCCAGTACTTC.